One and the same sample provided the 9 T cell receptor beta chains below, sequenced in a study of blood T cell repertoires in COVID-19. Assay: immunoSEQ multiplex PCR; the TCRdb copy retains only in-frame clones and omits some. Of about 140,000 clones in the sample, around 84% were seen once. The specimen sequenced was peripheral blood. These receptors were obtained from a human donor in a cohort sampled during active COVID-19.

This clone has ten or more counts. This sequence joins TRBV28 and TRBJ2-5; 8 bases are shared with TRBD2. Looked up from germline, CDR1 is MDHEN and CDR2 is SYDVKM. V lost 6 bases and J lost 5; bases outside the gene matches: 14. The CDR3 sequence is 16 residues long. The CDR3 is CASSRITSGRGETQYF. In DNA, the CDR3 is TGTGCCAGCAGCCGAATCACCAGCGGGAGAGGCGAGACCCAGTACTTC.

Notes on this clone: The same CDR3 is also encoded by other DNA sequences in this sample. The gene calls are TRBV28 and TRBJ1-1, with D tentatively TRBD1 (6 bases). The CDR3 runs to 13 residues. CDR1 MDHEN and CDR2 SYDVKM come from the germline V gene. Trimming shortened V by 6 bases and J by 1 base, and 9 bases separated the two germline ends. The CDR3 is CASSRDTNTEAFF. For the CDR3, the DNA is TGTGCCAGCAGCCGGGACACGAACACTGAAGCTTTCTTT.

V usage is TRBV4-2 and J usage is TRBJ2-5, with D possibly matching TRBD2 (7 bases). Trimming took 1 base from V and 2 from J, leaving 23 bases between them. The CDR3 totals 19 residues. Per germline, CDR1 LGHNA and CDR2 YNFKEQ. The CDR3 here is CASSQGDLGGGQKQETQYF. In DNA, the CDR3 is TGTGCCAGCAGCCAAGGGGATCTTGGCGGGGGACAAAAACAAGAGACCCAGTACTTC.

The J gene is TRBJ2-3, the V gene TRBV28, with 14 bases lining up with TRBD2. This CDR3 region has 18 residues. Germline V CDR1 and CDR2: MDHEN, SYDVKM. V lost 2 bases and J lost 4; bases outside the gene matches: 8. This CDR3 is CASSLRLTSGGAADTQYF. CDR3 in DNA: TGTGCCAGCAGTTTACGCCTGACTAGCGGGGGGGCAGCAGATACGCAGTATTTT.

This chain links TRBV4-1 with TRBJ1-2; 11 nucleotides line up with TRBD1. V lost 4 bases, J lost 8 bases, and 3 bases stayed unmatched. Per the germline V gene, CDR1 is MGHRA and CDR2 is YSYEKL. This CDR3 region has 13 residues. DNA of the CDR3: TGCGCCAGCAGCCGGACAGGGGGCCCGGGCTACACCTTC. Encoded protein: CASSRTGGPGYTF.

V usage is TRBV4-1 and J usage is TRBJ2-1, with no clear D. Germline V gene data show CDR1 as MGHRA and CDR2 as YSYEKL. This CDR3 is 12 amino acids long. Between the trimmed V and J ends, which lost 4 bases and 7 bases, there was a span of 8 bases. CDR3: CASSPTGNEQFF. The CDR3 DNA is TGCGCCAGCAGCCCCACCGGTAATGAGCAGTTCTTC.

The chain has TRBV3-1 (or the pseudogene TRBV3-2) and TRBJ2-1; 8 nucleotides agree with TRBD2. The V and J ends lost 5 bases and 4 bases, in that order; junction bases with no gene match: 7. Germline loops: CDR1 LGHDT, CDR2 YNNKEL (reference sequence). This CDR3 is built from 15 residues. CDR3 sequence: CASSYTSGLYNEQFF. The CDR3 DNA reads TGTGCCAGCAGCTACACTAGCGGACTATACAATGAGCAGTTCTTC.

The chain links TRBV5-5 to TRBJ1-5, with TRBD1 matching 9 bases. V dropped 0 bases and J dropped 6; count of bases not matched to a gene: 4. CDR1 and CDR2 (germline): SGHKS, YYEKEE (reference sequence). The CDR3 sequence is 15 residues long. As DNA, the CDR3 is TGTGCCAGCAGCTTGGCCGGGACAGGGTCTCAGCCCCAGCATTTT. It yields the protein CASSLAGTGSQPQHF.

The chain is built from TRBV13 and TRBJ1-2; D perhaps matches TRBD1 (5 bases). Per germline, CDR1 PRHDT and CDR2 FYEKMQ (reference sequence). V lost 7 bases and J lost 2, with 8 bases in between. There are 12 residues in the CDR3. The CDR3 DNA sequence: TGTGCCAGCACCGGGGGGAACTATGGCTACACCTTC. Its translation is CASTGGNYGYTF.